What follows are 3 T cell receptor beta chains derived from one specimen sequenced in a study of T cell repertoires in ileal Crohn's disease (dated by TCRdb to the late 2010s). Library generation was performed with the immunoSEQ multiplex PCR assay. Drawn from immuneACCESS, this table holds only the in-frame rearrangements with V and J called that TCRdb kept. Clones are partly lost; checked studies trace under half to an unresolved V gene and leave the rest unexplained. This sample holds 17,000 or so clones; around 90% were observed only once. 4.5% to 6% of the sample comes from the top ten. The sample was ileal tissue. The receptors shown here come from an adult with Crohn's disease.

The genes are TRBV2 and TRBJ2-3; D perhaps matches TRBD1 (5 bases). Looked up from germline, CDR1 is SNHLY and CDR2 is FYNNEI. This CDR3 region has 13 residues. Trimming shortened V by 2 bases and J by 10 bases, and 13 bases separated the two germline ends. DNA of the CDR3: TGTGCCAGCAGTGAAATTTACCAGGGTCCGCAGTATTTT. Amino acid sequence: CASSEIYQGPQYF.

V and J are TRBV19 and TRBJ1-5; D remains unclear. CDR3 length equals 16 residues. V lost 5 bases, J lost 0 bases, and 14 bases lay in between. Germline assignment: CDR1 LNHDA and CDR2 SQIVND (reference sequence). In nucleotides, the CDR3 is TGTGCCAGTAGTTACACCCGGGAGTATAGCAATCAGCCCCAGCATTTT. It yields the protein CASSYTREYSNQPQHF. The full variable domain, completed using reference TRBV19 and TRBJ1-5, is DGGITQSPKYLFRKEGQNVTLSCEQNLNHDAMYWYRQDPGQGLRLIYYSQIVNDFQKGDIAEGYSVSREKKESFPLTVTSAQKNPTAFYLCASSYTREYSNQPQHFGDGTRLSIL.

The V call is TRBV5-1, the J call TRBJ2-5; TRBD1 might be the D (8 bases). V gave up 4 bases and J gave up 4 bases, with 20 bases separating them. Per germline, CDR1 SGHRS and CDR2 YFSETQ. The CDR3 consists of 16 residues. As DNA, the CDR3 is TGCGCCAGCAGCCCCCTGGGGACAGGCGGGGGAGAGACCCAGTACTTC. Translated: CASSPLGTGGGETQYF.